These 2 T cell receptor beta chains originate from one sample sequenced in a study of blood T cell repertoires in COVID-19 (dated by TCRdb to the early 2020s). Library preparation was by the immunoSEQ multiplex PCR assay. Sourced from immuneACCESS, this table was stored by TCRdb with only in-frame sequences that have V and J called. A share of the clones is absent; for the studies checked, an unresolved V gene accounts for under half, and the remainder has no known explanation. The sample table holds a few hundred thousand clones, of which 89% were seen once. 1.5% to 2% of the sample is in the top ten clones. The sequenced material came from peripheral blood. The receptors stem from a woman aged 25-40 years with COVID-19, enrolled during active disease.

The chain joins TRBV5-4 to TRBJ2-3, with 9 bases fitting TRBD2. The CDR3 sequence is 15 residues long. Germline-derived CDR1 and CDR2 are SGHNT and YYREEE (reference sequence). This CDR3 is CATSRGLAGLDTQYF. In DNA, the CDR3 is TGTGCAACCAGCCGGGGGCTAGCGGGGTTAGATACGCAGTATTTT.

CDR3 in DNA: TGTGCCAGCAGCCCGGACAGGGATGAAAAACTGTTTTTT. Translation: CASSPDRDEKLFF. The V and J genes are TRBV5-4 and TRBJ1-4, with 8 nucleotides matching TRBD1. The CDR3 is 13 residues long. J gave up 6 bases and V 4 bases, and 2 bases lay outside the gene matches. CDR1 is SGHNT, CDR2 YYREEE, per germline (reference sequence).